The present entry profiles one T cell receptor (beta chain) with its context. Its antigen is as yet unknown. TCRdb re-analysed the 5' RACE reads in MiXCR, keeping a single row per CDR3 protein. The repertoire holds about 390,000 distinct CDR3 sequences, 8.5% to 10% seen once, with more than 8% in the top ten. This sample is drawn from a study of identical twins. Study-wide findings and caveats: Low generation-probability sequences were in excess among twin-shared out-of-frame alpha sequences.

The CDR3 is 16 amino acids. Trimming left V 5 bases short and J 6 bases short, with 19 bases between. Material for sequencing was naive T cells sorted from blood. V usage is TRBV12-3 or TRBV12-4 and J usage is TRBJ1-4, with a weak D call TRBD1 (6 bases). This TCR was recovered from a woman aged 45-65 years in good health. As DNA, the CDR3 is TGTGCCAGCAGTGTCCATCCGCAGGGGCGAGATGAAAAACTGTTTTTT. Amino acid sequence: CASSVHPQGRDEKLFF.